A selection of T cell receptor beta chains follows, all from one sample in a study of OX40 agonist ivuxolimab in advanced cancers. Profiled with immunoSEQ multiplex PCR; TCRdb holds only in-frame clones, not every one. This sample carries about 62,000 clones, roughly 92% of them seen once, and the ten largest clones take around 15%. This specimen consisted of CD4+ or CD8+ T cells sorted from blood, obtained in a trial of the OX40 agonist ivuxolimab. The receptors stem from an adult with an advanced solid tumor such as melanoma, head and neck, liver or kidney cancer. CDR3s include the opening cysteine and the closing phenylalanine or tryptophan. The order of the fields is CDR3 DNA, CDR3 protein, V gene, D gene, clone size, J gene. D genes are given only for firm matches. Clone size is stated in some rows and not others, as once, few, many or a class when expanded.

cdr3_nt: TGCGCCAGCAGCCAAGCTAGGGCGGGGAAGTTTAATGAGCAGTTCTTC; cdr3_aa: CASSQARAGKFNEQFF; v_call: TRBV4-1; d_call: .; clone_size: once; j_call: TRBJ2-1
cdr3_nt: TGCGCCAGCAGCCAAGGACGTGGCGGTCAGCCCCAGCATTTT; cdr3_aa: CASSQGRGGQPQHF; v_call: TRBV4-1; d_call: .; clone_size: .; j_call: TRBJ1-5
cdr3_nt: TGTGCCAGCTCACCCAAGGGGGCCAACGATGAGCAGTTCTTC; cdr3_aa: CASSPKGANDEQFF; v_call: TRBV18; d_call: TRBD1; clone_size: .; j_call: TRBJ2-1
cdr3_nt: TGTGCCAGCAGCCAAGATATTGGGGGGGAGGGGACCACTGAAGCTTTCTTT; cdr3_aa: CASSQDIGGEGTTEAFF; v_call: TRBV4-2; d_call: .; clone_size: .; j_call: TRBJ1-1
cdr3_nt: TGTGCCATCAGTGAGTCGTCTAGGGGAGAGAGCTCCTACGAGCAGTACTTC; cdr3_aa: CAISESSRGESSYEQYF; v_call: TRBV10-3; d_call: .; clone_size: .; j_call: TRBJ2-7
cdr3_nt: TGTGCCAGCAGGGGGGACATCCCCTACGAGCAGTACTTC; cdr3_aa: CASRGDIPYEQYF; v_call: TRBV9; d_call: .; clone_size: .; j_call: TRBJ2-7
cdr3_nt: TGTGCCAGCGACGTGGGACAGGGGGCAGGGGAGCAGTACTTC; cdr3_aa: CASDVGQGAGEQYF; v_call: TRBV6-6; d_call: TRBD1; clone_size: .; j_call: TRBJ2-7
cdr3_nt: TGTGCCAGCAGCGGACGATCCGGGACTAGCCCTACTAGCACAGATACGCAGTATTTT; cdr3_aa: CASSGRSGTSPTSTDTQYF; v_call: TRBV11-2; d_call: TRBD2; clone_size: .; j_call: TRBJ2-3
cdr3_nt: TGCGCCAGCAGCTTTGCAGGGGGCATGGACGAGCAGTACTTC; cdr3_aa: CASSFAGGMDEQYF; v_call: TRBV5-1; d_call: TRBD1; clone_size: .; j_call: TRBJ2-7
cdr3_nt: TGTGCCAGCAGTGACGGACCGTGGGCACCCCTCCACTTT; cdr3_aa: CASSDGPWAPLHF; v_call: TRBV6-4; d_call: .; clone_size: .; j_call: TRBJ1-6
cdr3_nt: TGTGCCAGCGGGGGAGACAGGGGACGTGGCTACACCTTC; cdr3_aa: CASGGDRGRGYTF; v_call: TRBV7-9; d_call: TRBD1; clone_size: .; j_call: TRBJ1-2
cdr3_nt: TGTGCCAGCAGGCCTATTGGGCTAGCGGGGGACTACGAGCAGTACTTC; cdr3_aa: CASRPIGLAGDYEQYF; v_call: TRBV27; d_call: TRBD2; clone_size: .; j_call: TRBJ2-7
cdr3_nt: TGTGCCAGCAGCCAAGTATCAGGGAGAACTGAAGCTTTCTTT; cdr3_aa: CASSQVSGRTEAFF; v_call: TRBV14; d_call: .; clone_size: .; j_call: TRBJ1-1
cdr3_nt: TGTGCCAGCAGTCCCCTCCAGGGTTTGAAGGGCTACACCTTC; cdr3_aa: CASSPLQGLKGYTF; v_call: TRBV6-5; d_call: .; clone_size: .; j_call: TRBJ1-2
cdr3_nt: TGTGCCAGCAGTTTACGGCGGGAGGGTAATGAGCAGTTCTTC; cdr3_aa: CASSLRREGNEQFF; v_call: TRBV27; d_call: TRBD2; clone_size: .; j_call: TRBJ2-1
cdr3_nt: TGCGCCAGCAGCTTAGGGGGCGCAGGCTACACCTTC; cdr3_aa: CASSLGGAGYTF; v_call: TRBV5-1; d_call: TRBD1; clone_size: .; j_call: TRBJ1-2
cdr3_nt: TGTGCCAGCAGCCACCATACAGGGCGGGGGACTGAAGCTTTCTTT; cdr3_aa: CASSHHTGRGTEAFF; v_call: TRBV14; d_call: .; clone_size: .; j_call: TRBJ1-1
cdr3_nt: TGTGCCAGCAGCCTACAGGAGACAGAAGTCTATGGCTACACCTTC; cdr3_aa: CASSLQETEVYGYTF; v_call: TRBV7-9; d_call: .; clone_size: .; j_call: TRBJ1-2
cdr3_nt: TGTGCCAGCAGTTTTAACGATCCCCCTTCCGAGCAGTACTTC; cdr3_aa: CASSFNDPPSEQYF; v_call: TRBV27; d_call: .; clone_size: .; j_call: TRBJ2-7
cdr3_nt: TGCGCCAGCAGCCTAAACCCTGGGTCCATGAACACTGAAGCTTTCTTT; cdr3_aa: CASSLNPGSMNTEAFF; v_call: TRBV5-1; d_call: .; clone_size: .; j_call: TRBJ1-1
cdr3_nt: TGTGCCAGCAGCGTAGTGGGGGCAGGGGGTAACAATGAGCAGTTCTTC; cdr3_aa: CASSVVGAGGNNEQFF; v_call: TRBV9; d_call: TRBD1; clone_size: .; j_call: TRBJ2-1
cdr3_nt: TGTGCCAGCAGTTTTGGGACGGAGATCTACGAGCAGTACTTC; cdr3_aa: CASSFGTEIYEQYF; v_call: TRBV6-5; d_call: .; clone_size: .; j_call: TRBJ2-7
cdr3_nt: TGTGCCAGCAGCCTACCAGGGGGGAACACTGAAGCTTTCTTT; cdr3_aa: CASSLPGGNTEAFF; v_call: TRBV7-6; d_call: TRBD1; clone_size: .; j_call: TRBJ1-1
cdr3_nt: TGTGCCAGCAGTCGCAGCGGGGGATTATACAATGAGCAGTTCTTC; cdr3_aa: CASSRSGGLYNEQFF; v_call: TRBV5-6; d_call: TRBD2; clone_size: .; j_call: TRBJ2-1
cdr3_nt: TGTGCCAGCAGCTTAGGGGGCGGGGGTAATGAGCAGTTCTTC; cdr3_aa: CASSLGGGGNEQFF; v_call: TRBV7-6; d_call: TRBD2; clone_size: .; j_call: TRBJ2-1
cdr3_nt: TGCGCCAGCAGCCAAGAAACTTATAGCAATCAGCCCCAGCATTTT; cdr3_aa: CASSQETYSNQPQHF; v_call: TRBV4-1; d_call: .; clone_size: .; j_call: TRBJ1-5
cdr3_nt: TGCGCCAGCAGCTTGGTGGGCGGGCAACAAGAGACCCAGTACTTC; cdr3_aa: CASSLVGGQQETQYF; v_call: TRBV5-1; d_call: .; clone_size: .; j_call: TRBJ2-5